This TCR beta chain is drawn from a study of blood T cell repertoires in COVID-19. Under the authors' procedure: Reference gene primers were amplified, and this amplification served to estimate nucleated cell counts. The protocol was immunoSEQ multiplex PCR, while the TCRdb copy is restricted to in-frame clones and leaves out a portion. V, J and clone size derive from that table, while D and trimming were established from the DNA sequence. The sample includes roughly 250,000 clones, about 87% of them seen just once. J gave up 4 bases and V 2 bases, and 3 bases lay outside the gene matches. The CDR3 extends over 15 amino acids. Germline values: CDR1 SGHRS, CDR2 YFSETQ.

The chain links TRBV5-1 to TRBJ1-1, with 12 bases lining up with TRBD1. The sample consisted of PBMCs or T cells enriched from blood (not recorded which). The clonotype was recovered from a woman aged 45-60 years who had recovered from COVID-19. CDR3 bases: TGCGCCAGCAGCTTCCAGGGACAGGGGGCCACTGAAGCTTTCTTT. Protein sequence: CASSFQGQGATEAFF.